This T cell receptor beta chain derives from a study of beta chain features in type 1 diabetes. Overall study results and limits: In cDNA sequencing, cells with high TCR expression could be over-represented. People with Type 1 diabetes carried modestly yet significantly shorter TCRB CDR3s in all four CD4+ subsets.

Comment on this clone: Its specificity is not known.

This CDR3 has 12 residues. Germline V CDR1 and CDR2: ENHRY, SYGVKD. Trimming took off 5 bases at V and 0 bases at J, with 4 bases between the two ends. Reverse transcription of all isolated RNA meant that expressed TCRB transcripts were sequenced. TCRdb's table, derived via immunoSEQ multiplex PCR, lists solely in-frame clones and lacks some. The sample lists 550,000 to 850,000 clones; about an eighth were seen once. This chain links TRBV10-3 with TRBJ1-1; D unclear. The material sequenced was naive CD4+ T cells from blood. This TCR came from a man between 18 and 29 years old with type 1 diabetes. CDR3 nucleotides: TGTGCCATCAGTCCACTGAACACTGAAGCTTTCTTT. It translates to CAISPLNTEAFF.